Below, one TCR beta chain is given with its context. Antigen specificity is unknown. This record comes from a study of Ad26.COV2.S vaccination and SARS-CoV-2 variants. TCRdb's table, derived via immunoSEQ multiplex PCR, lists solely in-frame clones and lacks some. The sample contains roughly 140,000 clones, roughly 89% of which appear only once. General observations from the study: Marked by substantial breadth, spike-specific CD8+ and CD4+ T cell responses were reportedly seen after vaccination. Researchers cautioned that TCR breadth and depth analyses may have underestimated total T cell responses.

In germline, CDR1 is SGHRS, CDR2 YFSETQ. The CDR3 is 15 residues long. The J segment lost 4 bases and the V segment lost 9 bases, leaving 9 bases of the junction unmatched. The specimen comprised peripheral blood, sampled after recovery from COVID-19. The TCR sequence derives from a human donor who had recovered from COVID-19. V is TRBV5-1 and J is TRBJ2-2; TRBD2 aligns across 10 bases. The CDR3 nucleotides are TGCGCCACTCAAGTAATAGCGGGGGGCACCGGGGAGCTGTTTTTT. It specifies CATQVIAGGTGELFF.